The 30 T cell receptor beta chains reported below all come from one sample, sequenced in a study of blood T cell repertoires in COVID-19. Assay: immunoSEQ multiplex PCR; the TCRdb copy retains only in-frame clones and omits some. The data contain some 150,000 clones, 60% to 85% of them seen just once; the ten biggest clones take up 8.6%. What was sequenced was peripheral blood. The receptors here all came from a man between 45 and 60 years old with active or convalescent COVID-19.

This rearrangement joins TRBV7-2 to TRBJ1-4, with 9 bases lining up with TRBD1. The length of the CDR3 is 14 residues. The V gene's germline CDR1 is SGHTA and CDR2 FQGNSA. V was pared by 5 bases and J by 8 bases, with 6 bases of the junction left unmatched. The CDR3 DNA reads TGTGCCAGCAGCGTGACAGGGGGTGTCGAAAAACTGTTTTTT. Its protein product is CASSVTGGVEKLFF.

This chain joins TRBV7-8 and TRBJ2-1; no definite D call. The germline V gene has CDR1 SGHVS and CDR2 FQNEAQ. The CDR3 sequence is 14 residues long. With 0 bases removed from V and 7 bases from J, the gap between germline ends came to 10 bases. CDR3 amino acids: CASSLAPAANEQFF. As DNA, the CDR3 is TGTGCCAGCAGCTTAGCGCCGGCAGCGAATGAGCAGTTCTTC.

V is TRBV27 and J is TRBJ1-5; no reliable D call. Germline CDR1 is MNHEY and CDR2 is SMNVEV (reference sequence). V dropped 2 bases and J dropped 7 bases, with 12 bases sitting between them. The length of the CDR3 is 14 residues. The CDR3 sequence is CASSLIGDRQPQHF. The CDR3 region has the DNA TGTGCCAGCAGTTTAATCGGGGATCGCCAGCCCCAGCATTTT.

V is TRBV11-2 and J is TRBJ1-2; the D is unclear. Per germline, CDR1 SGHAT and CDR2 FQNNGV. Trimming removed 5 bases at V and 0 bases at J, with 7 bases between. CDR3 length: 13 residues. The CDR3 nucleotides read TGTGCCAGCAGCGCCGGGTCTAACTATGGCTACACCTTC. Translating gives CASSAGSNYGYTF. Together with reference TRBV11-2 and TRBJ1-2, the CDR3 gives the full variable domain: EAGVAQSPRYKIIEKRQSVAFWCNPISGHATLYWYQQILGQGPKLLIQFQNNGVVDDSQLPKDRFSAERLKGVDSTLKIQPAKLEDSAVYLCASSAGSNYGYTFGSGTRLTVV.

V gene TRBV3-1 (or the pseudogene TRBV3-2) combines with J gene TRBJ1-4; D call uncertain. CDR1 and CDR2 (germline): LGHDT, YNNKEL (reference sequence). This CDR3 has 15 amino acids. Trimming left V 0 bases short and J 0 bases short, with 5 bases between. This CDR3 is CASSQDFATNEKLFF. The CDR3 region has the DNA TGTGCCAGCAGCCAAGACTTCGCAACTAATGAAAAACTGTTTTTT.

This chain links TRBV5-5 with TRBJ1-1, with TRBD1 matching over 9 bases. J gave up 5 bases and V 4 bases, and 6 bases lay outside the gene matches. The CDR3 sequence is 14 residues long. Germline V lookup: CDR1 SGHKS, CDR2 YYEKEE (reference sequence). This chain's CDR3 is CASSQTGGGTEAFF. Written as DNA, the CDR3 is TGTGCCAGCAGCCAGACAGGGGGTGGAACTGAAGCTTTCTTT.

The chain has TRBV9 and TRBJ2-7; D is uncertain. CDR3 length equals 14 residues. Deletions cut 0 bases from V and 0 bases from J, with 7 bases between. The V gene's germline CDR1 is SGDLS and CDR2 YYNGEE. CDR3: CASSVVYSSYEQYF. The CDR3, as DNA: TGTGCCAGCAGCGTAGTGTACAGCTCCTACGAGCAGTACTTC. The whole variable domain, remainder taken from reference TRBV9 and TRBJ2-7, is DSGVTQTPKHLITATGQRVTLRCSPRSGDLSVYWYQQSLDQGLQFLIQYYNGEERAKGNILERFSAQQFPDLHSELNLSSLELGDSALYFCASSVVYSSYEQYFGPGTRLTVT.

The chain recombines TRBV5-6 with TRBJ2-1; the match to TRBD2 covers 15 bases. Trimming cost V 3 bases and J 7 bases; bases outside gene matches: 2. Per the germline V gene, CDR1 is SGHDT and CDR2 is YYEEEE. The CDR3 covers 15 residues. The CDR3 is CASSWTSGRGNEQFF. As DNA, the CDR3 is TGTGCCAGCAGCTGGACTAGCGGGAGGGGGAATGAGCAGTTCTTC.

The chain couples TRBV10-2 to TRBJ2-5, with TRBD2 identical over 15 bases. This CDR3 region has 18 residues. Germline lookup yields CDR1 WSHSY and CDR2 SAAADI. Germline trimming cut 1 base from V and 4 bases from J; bases unmatched to any gene: 7. Here the CDR3 reads CASSEWRTSGRAAETQYF. The CDR3 nucleotides are TGCGCCAGCAGTGAGTGGAGGACTAGCGGGAGGGCCGCAGAGACCCAGTACTTC.

This clone was counted a few times. The chain carries TRBV27 and TRBJ2-2; D unclear. Germline-derived CDR1 and CDR2 are MNHEY and SMNVEV (reference sequence). V was shortened by 0 bases and J by 7 bases, with 9 bases between the two germline ends. This CDR3 is 14 amino acids long. Here the CDR3 reads CASSLSVTGGELFF. As DNA, the CDR3 is TGTGCCAGCAGTTTATCCGTAACGGGCGGGGAGCTGTTTTTT.

This chain connects TRBV18 to TRBJ1-5; D may be TRBD1 (6 bases). The CDR3 runs to 14 residues. V lost 4 bases, J lost 7 bases, and 14 bases lay in between. Germline V gives CDR1 KGHSH, CDR2 LQKENI. The CDR3: CASSRPGQSQPQHF. The CDR3 nucleotides read TGTGCCAGCTCACGACCGGGACAATCACAGCCCCAGCATTTT.

The CDR3 here is CASSLIRNAWTGDTQYF. In nucleotides, the CDR3 is TGTGCCAGCAGCTTGATAAGGAACGCCTGGACAGGAGATACGCAGTATTTT. The chain links TRBV5-6 to TRBJ2-3; TRBD1 agrees at 7 bases. The V gene end was trimmed by 1 base and the J gene end by 5 bases; junction bases not matched to a gene: 13. The CDR3 runs 17 residues. Germline lookup yields CDR1 SGHDT and CDR2 YYEEEE.

The chain is built from TRBV28 and TRBJ2-3, with 7 bases matching TRBD1. Germline V gene lookup returns CDR1 MDHEN and CDR2 SYDVKM. The CDR3 loop spans 14 amino acids. With V trimmed by 6 bases and J by 6 bases, 9 bases remained unmatched. For the CDR3, the DNA is TGTGCCAGCAGGAGACAGGGCCGGAGGGATACGCAGTATTTT. It yields the protein CASRRQGRRDTQYF.

This clone was picked up one time. The genes are TRBV18 and TRBJ1-4; D is possibly TRBD1 (5 bases). Trimming took 5 bases from V and 8 from J, leaving 12 bases between them. Germline CDR1 and CDR2: KGHSH and LQKENI. The CDR3 totals 13 residues. The CDR3 region has the DNA TGTGCCAGCTCAGTCAGGGTTTTGGAAAAACTGTTTTTT. Its protein product is CASSVRVLEKLFF.

This chain connects TRBV5-1 to TRBJ2-3; 8 bases match TRBD2. Germline assignment: CDR1 SGHRS and CDR2 YFSETQ. The trim removed 1 base at V and 1 base at J, leaving 5 bases unmatched. CDR3 length equals 16 residues. Here the CDR3 DNA reads TGCGCCAGCAGCTTGAAGGCGGGAGGTGGCACAGATACGCAGTATTTT. Protein: CASSLKAGGGTDTQYF. Full variable domain (missing parts from reference TRBV5-1 and TRBJ2-3): KAGVTQTPRYLIKTRGQQVTLSCSPISGHRSVSWYQQTPGQGLQFLFEYFSETQRNKGNFPGRFSGRQFSNSRSEMNVSTLELGDSALYLCASSLKAGGGTDTQYFGPGTRLTVL.

The V gene is TRBV7-2, the J gene TRBJ2-7, with 11 bases lining up with TRBD2. Germline CDR1 is SGHTA and CDR2 is FQGNSA. Losses at the gene ends were 5 bases for V and 5 bases for J; bases not matched to a gene: 8. CDR3 size: 15 residues. CDR3 DNA sequence: TGTGCCAGCAGCGTTAGCGGGAGGGCCCACCACGAGCAGTACTTC. Its protein product is CASSVSGRAHHEQYF.

V usage is TRBV5-1 and J usage is TRBJ1-6, with D maybe TRBD1 (5 bases). V was shortened by 1 base and J by 8 bases, with 16 bases between the two germline ends. In germline, CDR1 is SGHRS, CDR2 YFSETQ. The CDR3 length is 16 residues. DNA of the CDR3: TGCGCCAGCAGCTTGACCACTCGCCCCAGGGATTCACCCCTCCACTTT. Translated, it gives CASSLTTRPRDSPLHF.

This clone was found a few times. Other DNA sequences in the same sample also yield this CDR3. This chain connects TRBV19 to TRBJ2-7; 8 nucleotides match TRBD2. V trimming: 3 bases; J trimming: 3 bases; junction bases outside the gene matches: 7. The germline CDR1 and CDR2 sequences are LNHDA and SQIVND (reference sequence). The CDR3 covers 15 residues. CDR3 sequence reads: CASSMFSGKGYEQYF. As DNA, the CDR3 is TGTGCCAGTAGTATGTTTAGCGGGAAAGGCTACGAGCAGTACTTC.

The chain links TRBV7-3 to TRBJ2-3, with D tentatively TRBD1 (5 bases). Germline V lookup: CDR1 SGHTA, CDR2 FQGTGA. Trimming took off 2 bases at V and 5 bases at J, with 11 bases between the two ends. The CDR3 runs to 14 residues. The CDR3 region is CASSLQGLGDTQYF. In DNA, the CDR3 is TGTGCCAGCAGCTTACAGGGTCTAGGAGATACGCAGTATTTT.

This clone appeared many times. Within the sample, other DNA sequences also encode this same CDR3. V gene TRBV28 combines with J gene TRBJ2-7; 9 bases fit TRBD1. The V and J ends lost 3 bases and 6 bases, in that order; junction bases with no gene match: 6. Germline assignment: CDR1 MDHEN and CDR2 SYDVKM. The CDR3 has 14 residues. DNA for the CDR3: TGTGCCAGCAGTTTCTGGACAGGGGCGGGCGAGCAGTACTTC. It translates to CASSFWTGAGEQYF.

This clone was seen more than once but under ten times. The CDR3 loop is CASCSATGDPGGYEQYF. As DNA, the CDR3 is TGTGCCAGCTGTTCCGCCACAGGGGACCCTGGGGGCTACGAGCAGTACTTC. The chain carries TRBV21-1 and TRBJ2-7; the table's D call, TRBD1, was not checked against the DNA. TRBV21-1 is annotated as a pseudogene. The CDR3 loop spans 17 amino acids.

The chain is built from TRBV2 and TRBJ2-5; 16 bases agree with TRBD2. Germline trimming cut 3 bases from V and 5 bases from J; bases unmatched to any gene: 9. The CDR3 length is 18 residues. The germline V gene encodes CDR1 SNHLY and CDR2 FYNNEI. CDR3 nucleotide sequence: TGTGCCAGCAGTGATTTCGGGACTAGCGGGAGGGCCAGGGAGACCCAGTACTTC. It encodes CASSDFGTSGRARETQYF.

This chain connects TRBV6-5 to TRBJ1-1; D is uncertain. The CDR3 has 12 residues. The germline V gene has CDR1 MNHEY and CDR2 SVGAGI. V lost 4 bases to trimming and J lost 6 bases, with 9 bases between them. The CDR3, as DNA: TGTGCCAGCAGTTTGACTAGGGCTGAAGCTTTCTTT. Translation gives CASSLTRAEAFF.

This chain joins TRBV6-5 and TRBJ2-5, with D possibly being TRBD2 (6 bases). V was shortened by 2 bases and J by 4 bases, with 8 bases between the two germline ends. The length of the CDR3 is 13 residues. Looked up from germline, CDR1 is MNHEY and CDR2 is SVGAGI. CDR3 loop: CASSYPGLETQYF. The CDR3 nucleotides read TGTGCCAGCAGTTACCCGGGACTAGAGACCCAGTACTTC.

V gene TRBV7-3 combines with J gene TRBJ2-7; D unclear. Germline CDR1 and CDR2: SGHTA and FQGTGA. The CDR3 spans 13 residues. V lost 2 bases and J lost 3, with 8 bases in between. CDR3 sequence (DNA): TGTGCCAGCAGCTTACGACCTAGCTACGAGCAGTACTTC. Its protein product is CASSLRPSYEQYF.

This chain joins TRBV19 and TRBJ1-2; the D is unclear. CDR1 and CDR2 (germline): LNHDA, SQIVND (reference sequence). V was pared by 4 bases and J by 3 bases, with 21 bases between. The CDR3 extends over 17 amino acids. CDR3 sequence reads: CASSRPPSSSGYYGYTF. DNA of the CDR3: TGTGCCAGTAGTAGACCACCTTCCTCTTCGGGATACTATGGCTACACCTTC. Drawing the rest from reference TRBV19 and TRBJ1-2, the complete variable domain is DGGITQSPKYLFRKEGQNVTLSCEQNLNHDAMYWYRQDPGQGLRLIYYSQIVNDFQKGDIAEGYSVSREKKESFPLTVTSAQKNPTAFYLCASSRPPSSSGYYGYTFGSGTRLTVV.

CDR3: CASKRGTGVGKLFF. The CDR3 DNA follows: TGTGCCAGCAAGCGAGGGACAGGGGTGGGAAAACTGTTTTTT. The V and J genes are TRBV3-1 (or the pseudogene TRBV3-2) and TRBJ1-4; 10 nucleotides agree with TRBD1. The V segment lost 7 bases and the J segment 10 bases; nucleotides outside the gene matches: 9. Germline values: CDR1 LGHDT, CDR2 YNNKEL (reference sequence). The CDR3 is 14 amino acids.

V is TRBV7-3 and J is TRBJ2-2; weak D call: TRBD1 (5 bases). The CDR3 contains 14 residues. CDR1 is SGHTA and CDR2 is FQGTGA in the germline V gene. The germline V and J ends were trimmed by 2 bases and 3 bases, with 7 bases remaining between them. As DNA, the CDR3 is TGTGCCAGCAGCTTAGGACACGACACCGGGGAGCTGTTTTTT. Translating it yields CASSLGHDTGELFF.

The chain carries TRBV19 and TRBJ1-4; D is unresolved. Germline V gene sequence: CDR1 LNHDA, CDR2 SQIVND (reference sequence). V dropped 0 bases and J dropped 8 bases, with 7 bases sitting between them. The CDR3 contains 13 residues. DNA for the CDR3: TGTGCCAGTAGTATAGATCTAACGGAAAAACTGTTTTTT. This translates into CASSIDLTEKLFF.

The V call is TRBV19, the J call TRBJ1-1, with D hard to call. The CDR3 is made up of 14 amino acids. Trimming took off 4 bases at V and 1 base at J, with 10 bases between the two ends. The germline gives CDR1 LNHDA, CDR2 SQIVND (reference sequence). CDR3: CASSRYGENTEAFF. CDR3 coding DNA: TGTGCCAGTAGTAGGTACGGAGAGAACACTGAAGCTTTCTTT.